The entry below gives a single T cell receptor (beta chain) sequence along with its context. Clones were sequenced by immunoSEQ multiplex PCR, and TCRdb holds only the in-frame ones, with some missing. The sample contains around 56,000 clones, over 75% of which appear only once. Germline-derived CDR1 and CDR2 are MNHEY and SVGAGI. The V end was cut by 7 bases, the J end by 4 bases, with 13 bases between. The CDR3 extends over 13 amino acids. This record comes from a study of T cell changes during pregnancy in multiple sclerosis. This TCR derives from a female donor with multiple sclerosis, enrolled in a pregnancy study. The chain couples TRBV6-5 to TRBJ1-2; weak D call: TRBD1 (6 bases). The sample in question was peripheral blood, obtained after pregnancy. The CDR3 loop is CASNLGQSYGYTF. DNA for the CDR3: TGTGCCAGCAACCTCGGACAGAGCTATGGCTACACCTTC.